Shown below are 9 T cell receptor beta chains from a single sample sequenced in a study of blood T cell repertoires in COVID-19. Assay used: immunoSEQ multiplex PCR; TCRdb lists only in-frame clones, some missing. The sample includes about 170,000 clones, around 80% seen only once; the top ten take roughly 9.2%. Sequencing was carried out using peripheral blood. These receptors originate from a woman older than 75 with active or convalescent COVID-19.

This rearrangement joins TRBV18 to TRBJ1-1; 10 bases align to TRBD1. CDR1 is KGHSH, CDR2 LQKENI, per germline. V was pared by 5 bases and J by 7 bases, with 4 bases of the junction left unmatched. This CDR3 region has 13 residues. The CDR3 reads CASSTGTGVEAFF. The CDR3 nucleotides read TGTGCCAGCTCAACCGGGACAGGGGTTGAAGCTTTCTTT.

This sequence joins TRBV2 and TRBJ1-1, with D possibly matching TRBD1 (6 bases). Per the germline V gene, CDR1 is SNHLY and CDR2 is FYNNEI. The length of the CDR3 is 15 residues. V was trimmed by 2 bases and J by 1 base, leaving 11 bases between them. The CDR3 bases are TGTGCCAGCAGTGAATCAGGGGCGCCGAACACTGAAGCTTTCTTT. It encodes CASSESGAPNTEAFF.

The chain employs TRBV15 and TRBJ1-5, with D possibly being TRBD1 (6 bases). CDR1 LNHNV and CDR2 YYDKDF come from the germline V gene (reference sequence). The length of the CDR3 is 12 residues. The V end lost 5 bases, the J end lost 6 bases, and 8 bases lay between the germline ends. In DNA, the CDR3 is TGTGCCACCAGCTCGGACAGTCAGCCCCAGCATTTT. It codes for CATSSDSQPQHF.

The chain has TRBV7-2 and TRBJ1-1, with a weak D call TRBD1 (6 bases). The CDR3 length is 14 residues. V lost 1 base and J lost 1, with 7 bases in between. CDR1 is SGHTA, CDR2 FQGNSA, per germline. CDR3 sequence reads: CASSLEGGNTEAFF. CDR3 DNA: TGTGCCAGCAGCTTAGAAGGGGGGAACACTGAAGCTTTCTTT. Full variable domain (rest looked up from reference TRBV7-2 and TRBJ1-1): GAGVSQSPSNKVTEKGKDVELRCDPISGHTALYWYRQSLGQGLEFLIYFQGNSAPDKSGLPSDRFSAERTGGSVSTLTIQRTQQEDSAVYLCASSLEGGNTEAFFGQGTRLTVV.

This clone was seen a few times. This chain joins TRBV6-6 and TRBJ2-2, with TRBD1 identical over 9 bases. J lost 7 bases, V lost 0 bases, and 3 bases had no gene match. The length of the CDR3 is 15 residues. Looked up from germline, CDR1 is MNHNY and CDR2 is SVGAGI (reference sequence). CDR3 loop: CASSYSRQGDGELFF. In DNA, the CDR3 is TGTGCCAGCAGTTACTCCAGACAGGGGGACGGGGAGCTGTTTTTT.

The V call is TRBV30, the J call TRBJ1-3; no firm D call. Trimming pared 2 bases from V and 2 bases from J, leaving 10 bases between. Germline loops: CDR1 GTSNPN, CDR2 SVGIG (reference sequence). CDR3 length: 14 residues. Here the CDR3 DNA reads TGTGCCTGGAGTTCACGGCAGGCTGGAAACACCATATATTTT. This sequence encodes CAWSSRQAGNTIYF. Complete variable domain (other parts from reference TRBV30 and TRBJ1-3): SQTIHQWPATLVQPVGSPLSLECTVEGTSNPNLYWYRQAAGRGLQLLFYSVGIGQISSEVPQNLSASRPQDRQFILSSKKLLLSDSGFYLCAWSSRQAGNTIYFGEGSWLTVV.

This clone appeared once. The rearrangement joins TRBV2 to TRBJ2-2; weak D call: TRBD1 (7 bases). Deletions cut 2 bases from V and 0 bases from J, with 16 bases between. The germline gives CDR1 SNHLY, CDR2 FYNNEI. The CDR3 runs to 18 residues. The CDR3 bases are TGTGCCAGCAGTGAATCCACCAGGGGGACTTCGAACACCGGGGAGCTGTTTTTT. It codes for CASSESTRGTSNTGELFF.

Comment on this clone: Different DNA sequences within this sample yield the same CDR3. The chain carries TRBV11-2 and TRBJ1-1; D perhaps matches TRBD1 (6 bases). The length of the CDR3 is 15 residues. V lost 0 bases and J 4 bases, leaving 12 bases between the germline ends. The germline gives CDR1 SGHAT, CDR2 FQNNGV. The chain's CDR3 is CASSLEAGVSTEAFF. The CDR3 DNA sequence: TGTGCCAGCAGCTTAGAGGCAGGGGTGAGCACTGAAGCTTTCTTT.

This rearrangement joins TRBV6-5 to TRBJ1-2; 9 bases fit TRBD1. CDR3 length equals 15 residues. Germline V gene sequence: CDR1 MNHEY, CDR2 SVGAGI. V dropped 7 bases and J dropped 8; count of bases not matched to a gene: 14. The CDR3 region is CASKLITGTGSGYTF. DNA of the CDR3: TGTGCCAGCAAATTGATTACCGGGACAGGGAGCGGCTACACCTTC.